Listed below are T cell receptor beta chains from one sample, sequenced in a study of blood T cell repertoires in COVID-19. TCRdb's table, derived via immunoSEQ multiplex PCR, lists solely in-frame clones and lacks some. Found here are around 160,000 clones, 80% of them singletons; the top ten hold under 15%. Specimen: peripheral blood. These receptor sequences come from a man aged 55 to 70 with active or convalescent COVID-19. Both conserved end residues are part of each CDR3. A D gene is named only where the DNA matches it firmly. Not every row has a clone size; where given, it reads once, few, many or a size class.

d_call	j_call	clone_size	v_call	cdr3_aa	cdr3_nt
-	TRBJ1-2	-	TRBV19	CASSIDRSNYGYTF	TGTGCCAGTAGTATAGACAGATCGAACTATGGCTACACCTTC
-	TRBJ1-1	-	TRBV5-8	CASSFSGEGEAFF	TGTGCCAGCAGCTTTTCAGGGGAGGGGGAAGCTTTCTTT
-	TRBJ1-3	few	TRBV12-3/TRBV12-4	CASKGFENTIYF	TGTGCCAGCAAGGGGTTTGAAAACACCATATATTTT
-	TRBJ1-6	many	TRBV21-1	CASSKVPPRTPYNSPLHF	TGTGCCAGCAGCAAAGTTCCCCCCAGAACACCATATAATTCACCCCTCCACTTT
TRBD2	TRBJ2-7	-	TRBV11-2	CASSLGASGRPWEHF	TGTGCCAGCAGCTTAGGGGCTAGCGGGAGGCCATGGGAGCACTTC
TRBD1	TRBJ2-2	-	TRBV9	CASSSRTGGMSTGELFF	TGTGCCAGCAGCTCTCGGACAGGGGGCATGTCCACCGGGGAGCTGTTTTTT
-	TRBJ1-4	-	TRBV13	CASSERAGTNEKLFF	TGTGCCAGCAGCGAGCGCGCGGGGACCAATGAAAAACTGTTTTTT
-	TRBJ2-1	-	TRBV30	CAWSLRENEQFF	TGTGCCTGGAGTCTCAGGGAAAATGAGCAGTTCTTC
TRBD1	TRBJ1-1	once	TRBV5-6	CASSPDPDRGTEAFF	TGTGCCAGCAGCCCAGACCCGGACAGGGGCACTGAAGCTTTCTTT
TRBD2	TRBJ2-7	-	TRBV9	CASSVASLAGAEQYF	TGTGCCAGCAGCGTAGCTTCCCTAGCGGGAGCCGAGCAGTACTTC
-	TRBJ2-7	-	TRBV7-9	CASTWAGAYEQYF	TGTGCCAGCACCTGGGCGGGCGCCTACGAGCAGTACTTC
-	TRBJ1-2	-	TRBV6-5	CASRSGRGVYGYTF	TGTGCCAGCAGATCCGGACGGGGAGTCTATGGCTACACCTTC
TRBD1	TRBJ1-5	-	TRBV11-2	CASSLQGAQPQHF	TGTGCCAGCAGCCTACAGGGGGCTCAGCCCCAGCATTTT
TRBD1	TRBJ1-5	-	TRBV4-1	CASSQEGDRVYQPQHF	TGCGCCAGCAGCCAAGAGGGGGACAGGGTCTATCAGCCCCAGCATTTT
TRBD1	TRBJ1-6	few	TRBV28	CASRGTGASPLHF	TGTGCCAGCAGAGGGACAGGGGCTTCACCCCTCCACTTT
-	TRBJ2-3	-	TRBV28	CASSTPGVDTQYF	TGTGCCAGCAGTACCCCGGGGGTGGATACGCAGTATTTT
-	TRBJ2-3	-	TRBV5-1	CASGPGQGGWTDTQYF	TGCGCCAGCGGCCCGGGGCAGGGAGGCTGGACAGATACGCAGTATTTT